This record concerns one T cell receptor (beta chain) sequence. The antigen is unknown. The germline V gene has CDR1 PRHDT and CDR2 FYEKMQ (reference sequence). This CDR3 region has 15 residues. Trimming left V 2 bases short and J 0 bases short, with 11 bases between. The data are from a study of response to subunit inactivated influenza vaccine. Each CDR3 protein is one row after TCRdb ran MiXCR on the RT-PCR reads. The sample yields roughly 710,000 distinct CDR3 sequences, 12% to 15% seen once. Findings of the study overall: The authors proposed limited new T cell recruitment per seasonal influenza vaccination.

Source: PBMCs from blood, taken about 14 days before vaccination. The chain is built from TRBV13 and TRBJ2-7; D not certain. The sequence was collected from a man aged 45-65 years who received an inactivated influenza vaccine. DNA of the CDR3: TGTGCCAGCAGCTTAAAGGGAAGAAGCTCCTACGAGCAGTACTTC. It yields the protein CASSLKGRSSYEQYF. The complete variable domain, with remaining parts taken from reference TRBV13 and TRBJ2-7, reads AAGVIQSPRHLIKEKRETATLKCYPIPRHDTVYWYQQGPGQDPQFLISFYEKMQSDKGSIPDRFSAQQFSDYHSELNMSSLELGDSALYFCASSLKGRSSYEQYFGPGTRLTVT.